This T cell receptor (beta chain) derives from a study of blood T cell repertoires in COVID-19. Study information: The study drew acute and convalescent COVID-19 samples from the United States, Italy and Spain. T cells, B-cell-depleted T cells, or PBMCs supplied cDNA or gDNA.

As processed by the authors: It was from reference gene primer amplification that nucleated cell counts were estimated. Generated by immunoSEQ multiplex PCR, the TCRdb table keeps only in-frame clones and is missing some. The V and J calls and the clone size are those of that table, but D and trimming were determined from the DNA. The sample shows about 280,000 clones, 80% to 90% of them seen only once. CDR1 is SGHDT, CDR2 YYEEEE, per germline. V was pared by 1 base and J by 7 bases, with 1 base of the junction left unmatched. This CDR3 spans 12 amino acids. The sequencing sample was made of peripheral blood. This chain joins TRBV5-6 and TRBJ2-5, with 7 positions matching TRBD2. The TCR comes from a woman in her 70s with acute or convalescent COVID-19. CDR3 nucleotides: TGTGCCAGCAGCTTGCCGGGGGGGACCCAGTACTTC. Encoded protein: CASSLPGGTQYF.